Reported below is one T cell receptor beta chain. The entry originates in a study of blood T cell repertoires in COVID-19. Study-level information: Donors in the United States, Italy and Spain gave samples during acute or convalescent COVID-19.

Generated by immunoSEQ multiplex PCR, the TCRdb table keeps only in-frame clones and is missing some. The sample shows about 300,000 clones, 70% to 90% of them seen only once. Germline loops: CDR1 MDHEN, CDR2 SYDVKM. Trimming removed 5 bases at V and 2 bases at J, with 12 bases between. This CDR3 has 14 amino acids. V usage is TRBV28 and J usage is TRBJ1-1; tentative D call: TRBD1 (6 bases). The clonotype originates from a man in his 70s with acute or convalescent COVID-19. The material sequenced was peripheral blood. DNA for the CDR3: TGTGCCAGCAGTCCTGGACAGCTAAACACTGAAGCTTTCTTT. This translates into CASSPGQLNTEAFF.